Listed below are T cell receptor beta chains from one sample, sequenced in a study of cytomegalovirus exposure and HLA in healthy donors. Assay: immunoSEQ multiplex PCR; the TCRdb copy retains only in-frame clones and omits some. The sample has some 180,000 clones; roughly 90% are singletons. Sequencing input: PBMCs. The receptors were sampled from a girl under three years old in good health and CMV-seronegative. Both conserved end residues are part of each CDR3.

TRBV5-6	TRBJ2-3	CASSSGLAIYTDTQYF
TRBV4-1	TRBJ2-2	CASSQGDRGAGELFF
TRBV11-2	TRBJ1-1	CASSLDPWLRGQTEAFF
TRBV15	TRBJ2-5	CATSSGTGSTETQYF
TRBV2	TRBJ2-2	CASSELASGLAGGLGELFF
TRBV7-9	TRBJ2-1	CASSLAGAGHNEQFF
TRBV4-1	TRBJ2-2	CASSLKGWAYLITGELFF
TRBV13	TRBJ2-1	CASMVGLSYNEQFF
TRBV6-5	TRBJ2-3	CAASRDRGIDTQYF
TRBV7-2	TRBJ1-2	CASSQTGYLNYGYTF
TRBV27	NA	CASSPSGTGSYEQYF
TRBV7-8	TRBJ1-1	CASSPRNRGGTEAFF
TRBV27	TRBJ2-7	CASSSLPKAGGPYEQYF
TRBV6-5	TRBJ1-1	CASTKQGGMNTEAFF
TRBV30	TRBJ2-7	CAYGGGYEQYF
TRBV14	TRBJ1-2	CASSHMQGDYGYTF
TRBV15	TRBJ1-5	CATSRDLNPRGARGNQPQHF
TRBV2	TRBJ1-1	CASIRGVGTEAFF
TRBV2	TRBJ2-2	CASSGQNTGELFF
TRBV5-1	TRBJ2-7	CASRHRVSYEQYF
TRBV5-6	TRBJ1-3	CASSVGTGAGNTIYF
TRBV5-1	TRBJ2-1	CASSLRVAGGFGYNEQFF
TRBV18	TRBJ1-1	CASSPRDVQVGDTEAFF
TRBV7-3	TRBJ2-5	CASSLQPGGQSATQYF
TRBV9	TRBJ2-1	CASSVGTAHNEQFF
TRBV20-1	TRBJ2-1	CSARLYNEQFF
TRBV5-1	TRBJ1-2	CASSLAAKANYGYTF
TRBV6-5	TRBJ2-1	CASSYGGNSYNEQFF